These 29 T cell receptor beta chains came from one sample sequenced in a study of early T cells in non-severe SARS-CoV-2 infection (TCRdb year 2021). Library prep was done by 5' RACE. This sample was sequenced with a NextSeq 500. TCRdb applied fastp at Q25 and MiXCR to the public reads, then kept only in-frame beta chains. Records with the same CDR3 protein are collapsed into one entry carrying the most frequent genes and DNA. In this sample the table shows tens of thousands of distinct CDR3 sequences, about 4.3% of which occur a single time. The top ten hold approximately 5% of the sample. The source material was whole blood, sampled at baseline. All receptors come from an adult who was a healthcare worker with PCR-confirmed SARS-CoV-2 infection or an uninfected control (not recorded which).

This clonotype was counted at least ten times. V is TRBV15 and J is TRBJ2-4; D might be TRBD1 (7 bases). The CDR3 contains 15 residues. Germline values: CDR1 LNHNV, CDR2 YYDKDF (reference sequence). V lost 7 bases and J lost 3, with 16 bases in between. Here the CDR3 reads CATTGGGVDKNIQYF. CDR3 nucleotides: TGTGCCACCACAGGGGGAGGTGTGGACAAAAACATTCAGTACTTC.

There are many counts of this clonotype. The chain combines TRBV20-1 with TRBJ1-2; D uncertain. Trimming stripped 1 base from V and 5 bases from J, with 8 bases between. Germline CDR1 reads DFQATT; CDR2 reads SNEGSKA (reference sequence). The CDR3 has 12 amino acids. The CDR3 region has the DNA TGCAGTGCTAGAGTAGTGGCGTATGGCTACACCTTC. Encoded protein: CSARVVAYGYTF.

The CDR3 DNA reads as TGTGCCAGCAGTGTAGGACAGTTCTACGAGCAGTACTTC. Protein: CASSVGQFYEQYF. This sequence joins TRBV6-1 and TRBJ2-7; D may be TRBD1 (6 bases). Germline CDR1 MNHNS, CDR2 SASEGT. V lost 4 bases and J 3 bases, leaving 10 bases between the germline ends. This CDR3 comprises 13 residues.

This clonotype was counted many times. The chain recombines TRBV29-1 with TRBJ2-7; D not resolved. V dropped 6 bases and J dropped 2 bases, with 17 bases sitting between them. Germline-derived CDR1 and CDR2 are SQVTM and ANQGSEA. CDR3 size: 14 residues. Here the CDR3 DNA reads TGCAGCGTCCTGACCCCCTCCCCGGCCTACGAGCAGTACTTC. Protein: CSVLTPSPAYEQYF.

Ten or more counts support this clonotype. The chain employs TRBV6-5 and TRBJ2-2; TRBD2 matches at 7 bases. The V gene end was trimmed by 10 bases and the J gene end by 3 bases; junction bases not matched to a gene: 14. CDR1 and CDR2 (germline): MNHEY, SVGAGI. The CDR3 totals 16 residues. Written as DNA, the CDR3 is TGTGCCATAAAACCGGGGGGAGCAGTTTACACCGGGGAGCTGTTTTTT. The encoded protein is CAIKPGGAVYTGELFF.

This clonotype came up many times. The rearrangement links TRBV6-6 to TRBJ2-1; 7 positions match TRBD1. The trim removed 0 bases at V and 7 bases at J, leaving 6 bases unmatched. Germline assignment: CDR1 MNHNY and CDR2 SVGAGI (reference sequence). This CDR3 region has 15 residues. CDR3 sequence reads: CASSYSGGQTNEQFF. CDR3 DNA: TGTGCCAGCAGTTACTCAGGGGGCCAAACTAATGAGCAGTTCTTC.

At least ten counts were recorded for this clonotype. The chain has TRBV20-1 and TRBJ1-1, with unresolved D. This CDR3 is built from 13 residues. The germline V gene has CDR1 DFQATT and CDR2 SNEGSKA (reference sequence). Deletions cut 0 bases from V and 6 bases from J, with 11 bases between. CDR3 region: CSARDIGRPEAFF. Here the CDR3 DNA reads TGCAGTGCTAGAGATATCGGCAGGCCTGAAGCTTTCTTT.

This clonotype was counted at least ten times. The DNA of the CDR3 is TGCAGCGTTGAAGATGCGGGGGGCCCGAACAATGAGCAGTTCTTC. Encoded protein: CSVEDAGGPNNEQFF. This chain connects TRBV29-1 to TRBJ2-1, with 8 bases identical to TRBD2. This CDR3 region has 15 residues. V lost 0 bases to trimming and J lost 5 bases; unmatched junction nucleotides: 6. Germline lookup yields CDR1 SQVTM and CDR2 ANQGSEA.

This clonotype has ten or more counts. This rearrangement joins TRBV6-5 to TRBJ1-2; D perhaps matches TRBD1 (5 bases). Germline V gene sequence: CDR1 MNHEY, CDR2 SVGAGI. Deletions cut 0 bases from V and 1 base from J, with 9 bases between. CDR3 size: 15 residues. CDR3 sequence reads: CASSYSGASNYGYTF. The CDR3 DNA sequence: TGTGCCAGCAGTTACTCAGGGGCGAGTAACTATGGCTACACCTTC.

This clonotype occurred a few times. The chain recombines TRBV2 with TRBJ1-5; D unresolved. The V gene's germline CDR1 is SNHLY and CDR2 FYNNEI. V was shortened by 8 bases and J by 1 base, with 6 bases between the two germline ends. The CDR3 is 12 residues long. CDR3 in amino acids: CASAGSNQPQHF. Here the CDR3 DNA reads TGTGCCAGCGCGGGCAGCAATCAGCCCCAGCATTTT.

This clonotype has at least ten counts. This chain links TRBV9 with TRBJ2-1; possibly TRBD1 for D (6 bases). The CDR3 is made up of 15 amino acids. Germline V CDR1 and CDR2: SGDLS, YYNGEE. V was trimmed by 4 bases and J by 3 bases, leaving 14 bases between them. CDR3 loop: CASSPSTGVYNEQFF. For the CDR3, the DNA is TGTGCCAGCAGCCCCTCGACAGGAGTCTACAATGAGCAGTTCTTC.

This clonotype occurred once. The J gene is TRBJ2-1, the V gene TRBV7-2, with TRBD2 identical over 10 bases. The CDR3 runs to 15 residues. In germline, CDR1 is SGHTA, CDR2 FQGNSA. V was pared by 3 bases and J by 4 bases, with 3 bases of the junction left unmatched. The CDR3 loop reads CASSFGLAVYNEQFF. In DNA, the CDR3 is TGTGCCAGCAGCTTCGGACTAGCGGTATACAATGAGCAGTTCTTC.

This clonotype was recorded at least ten times. The chain couples TRBV27 to TRBJ2-3; possible D gene TRBD1, 5 bases. The CDR3 length is 16 residues. The ends were cut back, 2 bases at V and 2 bases at J, with 14 bases in the middle. CDR1 and CDR2 from the germline V gene are MNHEY and SMNVEV (reference sequence). As DNA, the CDR3 is TGTGCCAGCAGTTTACAGGCGGACATCAACACAGATACGCAGTATTTT. This codes for CASSLQADINTDTQYF.

In its sample, this clonotype was seen many times. The V call is TRBV5-4, the J call TRBJ2-3; 10 bases are shared with TRBD2. Germline values: CDR1 SGHNT, CDR2 YYREEE (reference sequence). V shed 4 bases, J shed 1 base, and the junction held 15 bases outside the gene matches. The CDR3 contains 19 residues. This CDR3 is CASSENPFLAGGGTDTQYF. CDR3 coding DNA: TGTGCCAGCAGCGAGAACCCTTTTTTAGCGGGGGGCGGCACAGATACGCAGTATTTT.

About this clonotype: A much larger clone lies a single base off, so this may be a read error. The V and J genes are TRBV18 and TRBJ1-1; D is ambiguous. The CDR3 has 14 residues. CDR1 and CDR2 from the germline V gene are KGHSH and LQKENI. CDR3 sequence reads: CANSPRVMETEAFF. CDR3 nucleotides: TGTGCCAACTCACCCCGGGTGATGGAGACTGAAGCTTTCTTT.

A note on this clonotype: A read error may produce the germline difference seen at one junction end. This CDR3 is CASSQERVVPHNEQLF. CDR3 bases: TGTGCCAGCAGCCAAGAAAGAGTCGTACCCCACAATGAGCAGCTCTTC. The chain links TRBV4-2 to TRBJ2-1; no clear D gene. CDR1 and CDR2 (germline): LGHNA, YNFKEQ. The CDR3 totals 16 residues.

This clonotype was observed at least ten times. The chain recombines TRBV6-4 with TRBJ2-2, with 7 bases that match TRBD1. J was trimmed by 4 bases and V by 6 bases; bases with no gene match: 8. There are 15 residues in the CDR3. Germline loops: CDR1 MRHNA, CDR2 SNTAGT. The CDR3, as DNA: TGTGCCAGCAGCGAGCTGGCAGGGGGCACCGGGGAGCTGTTTTTT. This codes for CASSELAGGTGELFF.

Relative to its sample, this clonotype is medium-sized (0.01 to 0.1%). This chain uses TRBV27 with TRBJ2-1; a weak D match, TRBD1 (6 bases). V gave up 3 bases and J gave up 7 bases, with 22 bases separating them. CDR3 length equals 17 residues. Germline lookup yields CDR1 MNHEY and CDR2 SMNVEV (reference sequence). The CDR3 DNA reads as TGTGCCAGCAGTTTTACGCCTCCGACCCAGGGGATGAATGAGCAGTTCTTC. Its protein is CASSFTPPTQGMNEQFF.

This clonotype was detected many times. The V and J genes are TRBV6-2 or TRBV6-3 and TRBJ2-3, with D unresolved. The V gene lost 6 bases and the J gene lost 4 bases, with 8 bases spanning the gap. The CDR3 covers 12 residues. Germline-derived CDR1 and CDR2 are MNHEY and SVGEGT. CDR3 loop: CASSRLADTQYF. As DNA, the CDR3 is TGTGCCAGCAGCCGACTCGCAGATACGCAGTATTTT.

This clonotype has more than one count but fewer than ten. This chain uses TRBV4-2 with TRBJ2-4; 7 bases line up with TRBD1. Germline values: CDR1 LGHNA, CDR2 YNFKEQ. CDR3 size: 17 residues. After removal of 0 bases from V and 0 bases from J, the junction contained 5 bases not matched to a gene. CDR3 protein: CASSQEEGALAKNIQYF. The CDR3 DNA follows: TGTGCCAGCAGCCAAGAAGAGGGGGCCTTAGCCAAAAACATTCAGTACTTC.

Ten or more counts support this clonotype. The gene calls are TRBV30 and TRBJ1-1; D gene uncertain. Trimming pared 1 base from V and 5 bases from J, leaving 8 bases between. The CDR3 spans 12 residues. CDR1 is GTSNPN, CDR2 SVGIG, per germline (reference sequence). Here the CDR3 reads CAWSESETEAFF. The CDR3 DNA is TGTGCCTGGAGTGAGTCGGAGACTGAAGCTTTCTTT.

This clonotype was seen repeatedly, ten times or more. J is TRBJ2-3 and V is TRBV7-2; 7 bases match TRBD2. CDR3 length: 15 residues. J lost 0 bases, V lost 8 bases, and 8 bases had no gene match. The germline V gene encodes CDR1 SGHTA and CDR2 FQGNSA. CDR3 coding DNA: TGTGCCAGCTTGACTAGCAGAACCAGCACAGATACGCAGTATTTT. Its protein is CASLTSRTSTDTQYF.

This clonotype was counted ten times or more. V gene TRBV19 combines with J gene TRBJ2-4; D is tentatively TRBD1 or TRBD2 (7 bases each). The CDR3 is 13 amino acids. Germline CDR1 and CDR2: LNHDA and SQIVND (reference sequence). V was shortened by 3 bases and J by 9 bases, with 12 bases between the two germline ends. The CDR3 DNA is TGTGCCAGTAGTATTTCCAGGGGGGGCATTCAGTACTTC. As protein: CASSISRGGIQYF. The full variable domain, in which reference TRBV19 and TRBJ2-4 provide the parts outside the CDR3, is DGGITQSPKYLFRKEGQNVTLSCEQNLNHDAMYWYRQDPGQGLRLIYYSQIVNDFQKGDIAEGYSVSREKKESFPLTVTSAQKNPTAFYLCASSISRGGIQYFGAGTRLSVL.

This clonotype is classed as medium-sized. The V and J genes are TRBV3-1 and TRBJ2-1; 9 positions agree with TRBD1. Unmatched junction bases numbered 8, after V lost 4 bases and J lost 7 bases. This CDR3 is built from 15 residues. Germline CDR1 and CDR2: LGHDT and YNNKEL (reference sequence). CDR3: CASSPGTGLRNEQFF. As DNA, the CDR3 is TGTGCCAGCAGCCCAGGGACAGGGTTGAGGAATGAGCAGTTCTTC.

This clonotype was observed at least ten times. The genes are TRBV20-1 and TRBJ1-1; D remains ambiguous. Trimming removed 4 bases from V and 1 base from J, with 7 bases in between. Per germline, CDR1 DFQATT and CDR2 SNEGSKA (reference sequence). CDR3 size: 12 residues. The CDR3 here is CSATWKNTEAFF. CDR3 sequence (DNA): TGCAGTGCTACCTGGAAGAACACTGAAGCTTTCTTT.

This clonotype was detected ten times or more. This rearrangement joins TRBV6-5 to TRBJ1-1, with TRBD1 matching 9 bases. The ends lost 2 bases at V and 1 base at J; junction bases unmatched: 2. CDR3 length: 15 residues. Germline CDR1 reads MNHEY; CDR2 reads SVGAGI. CDR3 DNA sequence: TGTGCCAGCAGTTACGCGGACAGGGGGAACACTGAAGCTTTCTTT. Residues: CASSYADRGNTEAFF.

Ten or more counts support this clonotype. The chain carries TRBV20-1 and TRBJ1-1; D is unclear. The germline gives CDR1 DFQATT, CDR2 SNEGSKA (reference sequence). The CDR3 length is 11 residues. Trimming took 6 bases from V and 3 from J, leaving 8 bases between them. This CDR3 is CSADGYTEAFF. CDR3 bases: TGCAGTGCAGATGGGTACACTGAAGCTTTCTTT.

This clonotype was recorded many times. The gene calls are TRBV7-2 and TRBJ2-1; TRBD2 is a possible D gene (6 bases). The CDR3 contains 14 residues. CDR1 SGHTA and CDR2 FQGNSA come from the germline V gene. V gave up 4 bases and J gave up 0 bases, with 7 bases separating them. This CDR3 is CASSSDYSYNEQFF. As DNA, the CDR3 is TGTGCCAGCAGCTCGGACTACTCCTACAATGAGCAGTTCTTC.

A few counts support this clonotype. The chain employs TRBV4-3 and TRBJ2-5; no firm D call. The CDR3 length is 12 residues. Per the germline V gene, CDR1 is LGHNA and CDR2 is YSLEER. V was pared by 5 bases and J by 6 bases, with 10 bases between. The CDR3 region is CASSNSRQTQYF. DNA of the CDR3: TGCGCCAGCAGCAACTCTCGGCAGACCCAGTACTTC.